The 22 T cell receptor beta chains below were found in one sample sequenced in a study of CD8 T cells in ankylosing spondylitis. Findings of the study overall: Made up of eight highly homologous variants, a TCR beta motif appeared characteristic of ankylosing spondylitis blood.

In TCRdb, the 5' RACE reads were re-called with MiXCR into one record per CDR3 protein. The table lists about 700,000 distinct CDR3 sequences, around 20% of them singletons. Their antigen targets remain unknown. The sequenced material came from blood, either unsorted or a sorted T cell fraction (not recorded which). The receptor set was obtained from a male donor with ankylosing spondylitis.

The chain links TRBV12-3 or TRBV12-4 to TRBJ1-1; D unclear. There are 14 residues in the CDR3. Trimming pared 3 bases from V and 1 base from J, leaving 9 bases between. The CDR3 DNA follows: TGTGCCAGCAGTTTTGGGTATTCGAACACTGAAGCTTTCTTT. Translated, it gives CASSFGYSNTEAFF.

V is TRBV6-5 and J is TRBJ2-2; D tentatively fits TRBD1 or TRBD2 (5 bases each). The germline V gene encodes CDR1 MNHEY and CDR2 SVGAGI. V lost 2 bases and J lost 3, with 7 bases in between. This CDR3 has 14 amino acids. The CDR3 region is CASSYGGYTGELFF. The CDR3 nucleotides are TGTGCCAGCAGTTACGGGGGATACACCGGGGAGCTGTTTTTT.

This clonotype has a count of ten or more. This chain joins TRBV9 and TRBJ2-3; perhaps D is TRBD1 or TRBD2 (5 bases each). Trimming shortened V by 0 bases and J by 2 bases, and 7 bases separated the two germline ends. The CDR3 sequence is 14 residues long. Germline V CDR1 and CDR2: SGDLS, YYNGEE. The CDR3 loop is CASSVGGVTDTQYF. DNA of the CDR3: TGTGCCAGCAGCGTAGGAGGGGTCACAGATACGCAGTATTTT.

The chain recombines TRBV27 with TRBJ1-2, with unresolved D. The ends were cut back, 3 bases at V and 2 bases at J, with 10 bases in the middle. This CDR3 region has 14 residues. Germline V gene sequence: CDR1 MNHEY, CDR2 SMNVEV (reference sequence). This chain's CDR3 is CASSLSTSNYGYTF. The CDR3 region has the DNA TGTGCCAGCAGTTTGAGCACATCGAACTATGGCTACACCTTC.

The chain carries TRBV20-1 and TRBJ1-2; 8 nucleotides match TRBD1. CDR3 length: 12 residues. Germline lookup yields CDR1 DFQATT and CDR2 SNEGSKA (reference sequence). The V and J ends lost 4 bases and 7 bases, in that order; junction bases with no gene match: 5. The chain's CDR3 is CSATRQGLGYTF. CDR3 DNA: TGCAGTGCTACCAGACAGGGGCTTGGCTACACCTTC.

This clonotype was observed a handful of times. This chain uses TRBV5-1 with TRBJ1-2; possible D gene TRBD1, 6 bases. CDR1 and CDR2 from the germline V gene are SGHRS and YFSETQ. The length of the CDR3 is 16 residues. V was clipped by 3 bases and J by 4 bases, with 19 bases between them. The CDR3 bases are TGCGCCAGCAGCTCAAAAGACAGGACCAACTTCTATGGCTACACCTTC. This gives the protein CASSSKDRTNFYGYTF.

This rearrangement joins TRBV6-2 or TRBV6-3 to TRBJ1-1, with D tentatively TRBD1 (6 bases). Germline lookup yields CDR1 MNHEY and CDR2 SVGEGT. With 8 bases removed from V and 1 base from J, the gap between germline ends came to 8 bases. This CDR3 region has 12 residues. CDR3 protein: CASVQGNTEAFF. CDR3 DNA sequence: TGTGCCAGCGTACAGGGGAACACTGAAGCTTTCTTT.

The chain combines TRBV20-1 with TRBJ1-1, with 7 bases matching TRBD1. The V and J ends lost 8 bases and 1 base, in that order; junction bases with no gene match: 10. Germline V gene data show CDR1 as DFQATT and CDR2 as SNEGSKA (reference sequence). CDR3 length: 14 amino acids. The CDR3 protein is CSPNPGTENTEAFF. DNA of the CDR3: TGCAGTCCAAATCCCGGGACAGAGAACACTGAAGCTTTCTTT.

The chain carries TRBV4-2 and TRBJ1-1, with D unresolved. Trimming removed 4 bases from V and 1 base from J, with 16 bases in between. The CDR3 totals 16 residues. Germline V gene lookup returns CDR1 LGHNA and CDR2 YNFKEQ. The CDR3 DNA follows: TGTGCCAGCAGCCGGGTTGGCGGATTTCGGAACACTGAAGCTTTCTTT. This translates into CASSRVGGFRNTEAFF.

This chain joins TRBV5-1 and TRBJ2-1; 8 nucleotides match TRBD1. With V trimmed by 4 bases and J by 4 bases, 10 bases remained unmatched. The CDR3 extends over 16 amino acids. Germline CDR1 reads SGHRS; CDR2 reads YFSETQ. This CDR3 is CASSLVGQGKYNEQFF. CDR3 bases: TGCGCCAGCAGCCTAGTCGGACAGGGTAAATACAATGAGCAGTTCTTC.

The chain employs TRBV7-2 and TRBJ2-1, with 9 bases matching TRBD2. V dropped 2 bases and J dropped 10; count of bases not matched to a gene: 6. The CDR3 loop spans 14 amino acids. Germline V CDR1 and CDR2: SGHTA, FQGNSA. The CDR3 region is CASSLLAGFGEQFF. The CDR3 DNA is TGTGCCAGCAGCTTACTAGCGGGGTTCGGGGAGCAGTTCTTC.

The chain carries TRBV4-3 and TRBJ2-7; D is possibly TRBD1 or TRBD2 (5 bases each). The germline V gene has CDR1 LGHNA and CDR2 YSLEER. The CDR3 has 15 amino acids. Trimming stripped 3 bases from V and 2 bases from J, with 14 bases between. The CDR3 is CASSQGRDGPYEQYF. CDR3 sequence (DNA): TGCGCCAGCAGCCAGGGCCGGGACGGACCCTACGAGCAGTACTTC.

This clonotype was seen just once. The chain uses TRBV6-2 or TRBV6-3 and TRBJ2-5; no reliable D call. The CDR3 sequence is 11 residues long. V shed 4 bases and J shed 8 bases, with 8 bases lying between them. CDR1 is MNHEY, CDR2 SVGEGT, per germline. The CDR3 sequence: CASSSGFTQYF. The CDR3 DNA reads as TGTGCCAGCAGTTCCGGGTTTACCCAGTACTTC.

The chain combines TRBV29-1 with TRBJ1-2; 10 positions match TRBD1. The CDR3 runs to 13 residues. J lost 5 bases, V lost 4 bases, and 4 bases had no gene match. In germline, CDR1 is SQVTM, CDR2 ANQGSEA. The CDR3 loop is CSVGTGGRYGYTF. The CDR3 nucleotides read TGCAGCGTTGGGACAGGGGGACGATATGGCTACACCTTC. Full variable domain (outside the CDR3, taken from reference TRBV29-1 and TRBJ1-2): SAVISQKPSRDICQRGTSLTIQCQVDSQVTMMFWYRQQPGQSLTLIATANQGSEATYESGFVIDKFPISRPNLTFSTLTVSNMSPEDSSIYLCSVGTGGRYGYTFGSGTRLTVV.

The chain couples TRBV4-3 to TRBJ2-3; D is unclear. Germline V gene lookup returns CDR1 LGHNA and CDR2 YSLEER. V lost 1 base to trimming and J lost 2 bases, with 7 bases between them. The CDR3 has 14 residues. The CDR3 loop reads CASSQGATTDTQYF. For the CDR3, the DNA is TGCGCCAGCAGCCAAGGGGCCACCACAGATACGCAGTATTTT.

This clonotype has just one count. This chain uses TRBV7-9 with TRBJ2-4, with 8 positions matching TRBD1. CDR1 and CDR2 (germline): SEHNR, FQNEAQ (reference sequence). After removal of 5 bases from V and 8 bases from J, the junction contained 2 bases not matched to a gene. The CDR3 has 12 amino acids. CDR3 loop: CASSGDRYIQYF. The CDR3 nucleotides are TGTGCCAGCAGCGGGGACAGGTACATTCAGTACTTC.

The rearrangement links TRBV5-1 to TRBJ2-1; TRBD2 matches 9 bases. CDR1 is SGHRS and CDR2 is YFSETQ in the germline V gene. The ends lost 4 bases at V and 4 bases at J; junction bases unmatched: 6. This CDR3 has 15 residues. CDR3 protein: CASSATSGAYNEQFF. DNA for the CDR3: TGCGCCAGCAGCGCGACTAGCGGAGCATACAATGAGCAGTTCTTC.

V and J are TRBV7-9 and TRBJ2-4; D is unclear. V lost 1 base and J lost 6, with 4 bases in between. CDR3 length: 12 amino acids. The germline V gene encodes CDR1 SEHNR and CDR2 FQNEAQ (reference sequence). This CDR3 is CASSLDRNIQYF. As DNA, the CDR3 is TGTGCCAGCAGCTTAGACAGAAACATTCAGTACTTC.

The chain uses TRBV11-2 and TRBJ2-2; 7 nucleotides align to TRBD2. The CDR3 runs 14 residues. Looked up from germline, CDR1 is SGHAT and CDR2 is FQNNGV. Unmatched junction bases numbered 5, after V lost 5 bases and J lost 5 bases. The CDR3 DNA reads TGTGCCAGCAGCCATGGGGGGGGTACCGGGGAGCTGTTTTTT. Amino acid sequence: CASSHGGGTGELFF.

This clonotype was counted between two and nine times. The chain combines TRBV12-3 or TRBV12-4 with TRBJ2-3; D is ambiguous. V shed 3 bases and J shed 1 base, with 11 bases lying between them. The CDR3 has 15 residues. The CDR3 reads CASSLGRYRTDTQYF. The CDR3 region has the DNA TGTGCCAGCAGTTTGGGCAGATACCGCACAGATACGCAGTATTTT.

This chain connects TRBV6-1 to TRBJ1-1, with a weak D call TRBD1 (6 bases). The CDR3 covers 14 residues. V was cut by 5 bases and J by 8 bases, with 18 bases left in between. Germline V gives CDR1 MNHNS, CDR2 SASEGT. This CDR3 is CASSPTAGGYEAFF. The DNA of the CDR3 is TGTGCCAGCAGTCCTACCGCGGGGGGCTACGAAGCTTTCTTT.

This clonotype appeared a few times. The CDR3 loop reads CASSQPGTGSYEQYF. DNA of the CDR3: TGTGCCAGCAGCCAACCCGGGACAGGGAGTTACGAGCAGTACTTC. The chain recombines TRBV4-2 with TRBJ2-7; 9 bases match TRBD1. The CDR3 extends over 15 amino acids. The V segment lost 2 bases and the J segment 4 bases; nucleotides outside the gene matches: 6. The germline CDR1 and CDR2 sequences are LGHNA and YNFKEQ.